This TCR beta chain was observed in a study of PD-1 and CTLA-4 blockade in melanoma. Assay used: immunoSEQ multiplex PCR; TCRdb lists only in-frame clones, some missing. Of around 21,000 clones listed, 88% are singletons. The TCR comes from a human donor with melanoma. Material: CD8+ T cells from peripheral blood, obtained before anti-PD-1 treatment.

The DNA of the CDR3 is TGTGCCACCAGCAAGGCGGATACGGGTTCACCCCTCCACTTT. It codes for CATSKADTGSPLHF. The V gene is TRBV15, the J gene TRBJ1-6; no definite D call. Germline assignment: CDR1 LNHNV and CDR2 YYDKDF (reference sequence). V was clipped by 4 bases and J by 9 bases, with 13 bases between them. This CDR3 is 14 amino acids long.